These T cell receptor beta chains were read from a single sample in a study of blood T cell repertoires in COVID-19. Data came from immunoSEQ multiplex PCR; TCRdb stores just in-frame clones and leaves some out. The table includes under 150,000 clones, about nine tenths detected once. Sequenced input: peripheral blood. These receptors were taken from a human donor with active COVID-19. The donor label of this sample is uncertain. CDR3s include the opening cysteine and the closing phenylalanine or tryptophan. A D gene is named only where the DNA matches it firmly. Some rows mark clone size as missing; the rest say once, few, many or name a class of expanded clone.

.	.	TRBJ1-1	TRBV9	CASSKQIRLNTEAFF	TGTGCCAGCAGCAAACAAATAAGATTGAACACTGAAGCTTTCTTT
.	.	TRBJ1-2	TRBV19	CASLDRLGGYTF	TGTGCCAGTTTAGACAGGCTGGGAGGCTACACCTTC
.	.	TRBJ1-3	TRBV5-1	CASGDTSGNTIYF	TGCGCCAGTGGGGACACCTCTGGAAACACCATATATTTT
TRBD2	.	TRBJ2-3	TRBV4-1	CASSQGGSGGPDTQYF	TGCGCCAGCAGCCAAGGGGGGAGCGGGGGGCCGGATACGCAGTATTTT
.	.	TRBJ1-1	TRBV29-1	CSTRGGRTEAFF	TGCAGCACACGGGGGGGAAGGACTGAAGCTTTCTTT
.	once	TRBJ2-7	TRBV4-1	CASSQAGDEQYF	TGCGCCAGCAGCCAAGCAGGGGACGAGCAGTACTTC
TRBD1	few	TRBJ1-2	TRBV15	CATSRDLFQGQGYGYTF	TGTGCCACCAGCAGGGACCTTTTCCAGGGACAGGGCTATGGCTACACCTTC
TRBD1	.	TRBJ1-6	TRBV11-2	CASSLGGQGRNSPLHF	TGTGCCAGCAGCTTAGGGGGACAGGGCCGGAATTCACCCCTCCACTTT
TRBD1	.	TRBJ1-1	TRBV27	CASSFRQGVRDFF	TGTGCCAGCAGTTTTAGACAGGGGGTCCGAGATTTCTTT
.	.	TRBJ1-1	TRBV3-1/TRBV3-2	CASSQGGVNTEAFF	TGTGCCAGCAGCCAAGGGGGAGTGAACACTGAAGCTTTCTTT
TRBD1	.	TRBJ1-6	TRBV7-9	CASSTTGTGFNSPLHF	TGTGCCAGCAGCACAACCGGGACAGGGTTTAATTCACCCCTCCACTTT
.	once	TRBJ1-5	TRBV11-2	CASSFPGNNQPQHF	TGTGCCAGCAGCTTTCCAGGGAATAATCAGCCCCAGCATTTT
.	.	TRBJ1-2	TRBV6-1	CASSERVRDGYTF	TGTGCCAGCAGTGAGAGGGTTAGGGATGGCTACACCTTC
.	.	TRBJ2-2	TRBV6-1	CASSERLGPKGLTGELFF	TGTGCCAGCAGTGAACGGTTGGGTCCGAAGGGACTCACCGGGGAGCTGTTTTTT
.	.	TRBJ1-1	TRBV11-1	CASTGGTEAFF	TGTGCCAGCACGGGTGGGACTGAAGCTTTCTTT
.	.	TRBJ2-1	TRBV2	CASREFEGNEQFF	TGTGCCAGCAGGGAATTTGAGGGCAATGAGCAGTTCTTC
.	.	TRBJ1-2	TRBV19	CASSMGGDGYTF	TGTGCCAGTAGTATGGGAGGGGACGGCTACACCTTC
.	.	TRBJ1-2	TRBV24-1	CATSDWRGADYGYTF	TGTGCCACCAGTGATTGGCGGGGGGCAGACTATGGCTACACCTTC
TRBD1	.	TRBJ2-5	TRBV2	CASRRRGPQETQYF	TGTGCCAGCAGACGCAGGGGGCCCCAAGAGACCCAGTACTTC
TRBD1	.	TRBJ2-7	TRBV11-2	CASSLGTGGYEQYF	TGTGCCAGCAGCTTAGGGACAGGGGGTTACGAGCAGTACTTC
.	.	TRBJ1-1	TRBV7-8	CASSDYGREAFF	TGTGCCAGCAGCGACTACGGTAGAGAAGCTTTCTTT
.	once	TRBJ2-1	TRBV5-6	CASSLWQGTDEQFF	TGTGCCAGCAGCTTGTGGCAGGGCACCGATGAGCAGTTCTTC
.	.	TRBJ2-1	TRBV5-1	CASRLGGADNEQFF	TGCGCCAGCAGGTTAGGGGGGGCCGACAATGAGCAGTTCTTC
.	.	TRBJ2-3	TRBV4-3	CASSQRSSGELTDTQYF	TGCGCCAGCAGCCAAAGGTCAAGCGGAGAACTCACAGATACGCAGTATTTT
.	.	TRBJ2-1	TRBV7-9	CASSLVTGYNEQFF	TGTGCCAGCAGCTTAGTTACAGGTTACAATGAGCAGTTCTTC
TRBD2	.	TRBJ2-5	TRBV4-2	CASSQGLAGKETQYF	TGTGCCAGCAGCCAAGGATTAGCGGGGAAAGAGACCCAGTACTTC
TRBD1	.	TRBJ1-1	TRBV15	CATSRAGTGGTEAFF	TGTGCCACCAGCAGAGCCGGGACAGGGGGCACTGAAGCTTTCTTT
.	.	TRBJ1-3	TRBV5-1	CASSLSGGNTIYF	TGCGCCAGCAGCTTATCAGGTGGAAACACCATATATTTT
.	.	TRBJ1-2	TRBV7-2	CASSLFTQNYGYTF	TGTGCCAGCAGCTTATTCACACAGAACTATGGCTACACCTTC
.	.	TRBJ2-7	TRBV5-6	CASSPGDYEQYF	TGTGCCAGCAGCCCGGGGGACTACGAGCAGTACTTC
.	.	TRBJ1-1	TRBV6-5	CATSFYPNTEAFF	TGTGCCACCAGTTTCTATCCGAACACTGAAGCTTTCTTT
TRBD1	.	TRBJ1-3	TRBV6-6	CASSPRDSRGNTIYF	TGTGCCAGCAGCCCGAGGGACAGTCGGGGAAACACCATATATTTT
TRBD1	.	TRBJ1-2	TRBV5-1	CASSPGTDYTF	TGCGCCAGCAGCCCCGGGACAGACTACACCTTC
TRBD2	.	TRBJ2-3	TRBV5-4	CASSYRLAGGRDTQYF	TGTGCCAGCAGCTACAGACTAGCGGGGGGGAGAGATACGCAGTATTTT
TRBD1	once	TRBJ2-7	TRBV6-6	CASWDRLGEQYF	TGTGCCAGCTGGGACAGGCTTGGCGAGCAGTACTTC
.	once	TRBJ1-2	TRBV19	CASALGQTNYGYTF	TGTGCCAGTGCCCTCGGACAGACCAACTATGGCTACACCTTC
TRBD2	.	TRBJ2-3	TRBV9	CASSATPGLATDTQYF	TGTGCCAGCAGCGCAACTCCGGGACTAGCCACAGATACGCAGTATTTT
.	.	TRBJ1-2	TRBV19	CASSLDSYSGYGYTF	TGTGCCAGTAGTCTCGATTCGTACAGCGGTTATGGCTACACCTTC
TRBD1	.	TRBJ1-2	TRBV7-6	CASSLGTGDGYGYTF	TGTGCCAGCAGCTTAGGGACAGGGGATGGCTATGGCTACACCTTC
TRBD1	.	TRBJ1-1	TRBV27	CASSPQGARANTEAFF	TGTGCCAGCAGTCCCCAGGGGGCGCGAGCGAACACTGAAGCTTTCTTT
.	.	TRBJ1-2	TRBV12-3/TRBV12-4	CASSLIAGLGYTF	TGTGCCAGCAGTTTAATTGCGGGGTTAGGCTACACCTTC
.	.	TRBJ2-3	TRBV11-2	CASSIRQSTDTQYF	TGTGCCAGCAGCATACGACAGAGCACAGATACGCAGTATTTT
TRBD2	.	TRBJ2-1	TRBV4-1	CASSQDRPGTSAQVYEQFF	TGCGCCAGCAGCCAAGATCGGCCCGGTACTAGCGCCCAAGTTTATGAGCAGTTCTTC
TRBD1	.	TRBJ2-5	TRBV9	CASSAGTGVPQETQYF	TGTGCCAGCAGCGCGGGAACAGGGGTGCCCCAAGAGACCCAGTACTTC
.	.	TRBJ1-2	TRBV6-2/TRBV6-3	CASSYDRFDGYTF	TGTGCCAGCAGTTATGACAGGTTCGATGGCTACACCTTC
TRBD1	.	TRBJ1-2	TRBV28	CASSSPTGGSYGYTF	TGTGCCAGCAGTTCCCCGACAGGGGGCAGCTATGGCTACACCTTC
.	.	TRBJ1-3	TRBV7-6	CASSLAGGESGNTIYF	TGTGCCAGCAGCTTAGCGGGGGGGGAATCTGGAAACACCATATATTTT
TRBD1	.	TRBJ1-2	TRBV27	CASSYTGGITYGYTF	TGTGCCAGCAGTTATACAGGGGGCATCACCTATGGCTACACCTTC
TRBD1	.	TRBJ1-3	TRBV4-3	CASSPGYRGQSGNTIYF	TGCGCCAGCAGCCCAGGGTACAGGGGGCAGTCTGGAAACACCATATATTTT
TRBD2	.	TRBJ2-5	TRBV7-2	CASSLTGGRGETQYF	TGTGCCAGCAGCTTGACGGGGGGGCGTGGTGAGACCCAGTACTTC
.	.	TRBJ2-3	TRBV6-5	CASRDLGVGTDTQYF	TGTGCCAGCAGAGACTTAGGTGTTGGCACAGATACGCAGTATTTT